This T cell receptor beta chain was captured by sequencing in a study of PD-L1 blockade in urothelial cancer. About the study: Individuals in the cohort had been given 0 to 3 earlier chemotherapy regimens.

Profiling relied on immunoSEQ multiplex PCR, and the TCRdb table lists in-frame clones only, not all of them. Here the sample spans about 88,000 clones, approximately 91% being singletons. Trimming shortened V by 2 bases and J by 7 bases, and 12 bases separated the two germline ends. This CDR3 has 13 residues. Germline CDR1 reads MNHNS; CDR2 reads SASEGT. Sequenced material: PBMCs, taken around atezolizumab (anti-PD-L1) treatment. This chain uses TRBV6-1 with TRBJ2-7; no clear D. The clonotype comes from a man between 60 and 70 years old with urothelial cancer. In DNA form, the CDR3 reads TGTGCCAGCAGTGAACACACGACTGCTGAGCAGTACTTC. It yields the protein CASSEHTTAEQYF.